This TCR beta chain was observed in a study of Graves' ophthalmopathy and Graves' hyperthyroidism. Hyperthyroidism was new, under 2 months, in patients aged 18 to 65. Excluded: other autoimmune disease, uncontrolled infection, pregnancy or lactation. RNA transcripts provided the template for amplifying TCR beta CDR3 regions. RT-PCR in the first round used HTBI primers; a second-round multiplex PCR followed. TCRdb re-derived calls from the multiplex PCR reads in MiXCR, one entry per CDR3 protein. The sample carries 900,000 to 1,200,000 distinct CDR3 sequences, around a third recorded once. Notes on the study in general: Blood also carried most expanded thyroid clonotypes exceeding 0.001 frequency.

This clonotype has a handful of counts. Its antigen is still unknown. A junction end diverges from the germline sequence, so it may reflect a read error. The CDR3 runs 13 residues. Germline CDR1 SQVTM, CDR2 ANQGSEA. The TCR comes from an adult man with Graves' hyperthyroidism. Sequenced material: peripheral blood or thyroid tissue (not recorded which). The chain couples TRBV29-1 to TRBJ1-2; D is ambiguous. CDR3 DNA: TGCAGCGTCGAAGGCAGTCTTTCCTATGGCTACACCTTC. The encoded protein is CSVEGSLSYGYTF.